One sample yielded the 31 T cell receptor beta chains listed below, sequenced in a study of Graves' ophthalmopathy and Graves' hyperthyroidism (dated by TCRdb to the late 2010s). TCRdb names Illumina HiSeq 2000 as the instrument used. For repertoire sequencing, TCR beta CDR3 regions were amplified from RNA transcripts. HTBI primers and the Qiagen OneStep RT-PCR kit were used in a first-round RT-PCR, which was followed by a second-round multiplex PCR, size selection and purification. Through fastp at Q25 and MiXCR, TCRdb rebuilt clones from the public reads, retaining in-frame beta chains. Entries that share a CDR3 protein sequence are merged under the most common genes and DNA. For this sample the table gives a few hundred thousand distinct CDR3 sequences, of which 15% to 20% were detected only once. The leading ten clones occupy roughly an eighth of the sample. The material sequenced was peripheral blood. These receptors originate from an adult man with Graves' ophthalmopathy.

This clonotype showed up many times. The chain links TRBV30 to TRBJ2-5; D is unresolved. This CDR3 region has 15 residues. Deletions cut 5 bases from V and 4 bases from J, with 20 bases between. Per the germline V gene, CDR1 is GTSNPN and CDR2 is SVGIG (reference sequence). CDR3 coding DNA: TGTGCCTGGGTCAATTGGGGTGCCTCCCCAGAGACCCAGTACTTC. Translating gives CAWVNWGASPETQYF.

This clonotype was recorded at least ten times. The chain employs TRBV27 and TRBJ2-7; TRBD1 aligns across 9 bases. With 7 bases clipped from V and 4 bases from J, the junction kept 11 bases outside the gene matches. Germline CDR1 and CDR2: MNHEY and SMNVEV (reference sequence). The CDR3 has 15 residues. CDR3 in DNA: TGTGCCAGCACCCGAATAGGACAGGGGCCTTACGAGCAGTACTTC. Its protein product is CASTRIGQGPYEQYF.

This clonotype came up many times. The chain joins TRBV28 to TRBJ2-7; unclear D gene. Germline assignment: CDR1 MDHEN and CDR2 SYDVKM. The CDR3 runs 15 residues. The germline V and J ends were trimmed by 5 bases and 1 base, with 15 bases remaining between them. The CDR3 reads CASSHRAGYSYEQYF. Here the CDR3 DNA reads TGTGCCAGCAGTCACCGGGCCGGCTATTCCTACGAGCAGTACTTC.

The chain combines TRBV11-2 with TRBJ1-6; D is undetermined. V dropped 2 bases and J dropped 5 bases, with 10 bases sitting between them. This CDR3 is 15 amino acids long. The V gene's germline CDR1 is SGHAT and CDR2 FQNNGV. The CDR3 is CASSLPRLDNSPLHF. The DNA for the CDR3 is TGTGCCAGCAGCTTACCCCGGCTCGATAATTCACCCCTCCACTTT. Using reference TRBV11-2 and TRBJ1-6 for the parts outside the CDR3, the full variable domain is EAGVAQSPRYKIIEKRQSVAFWCNPISGHATLYWYQQILGQGPKLLIQFQNNGVVDDSQLPKDRFSAERLKGVDSTLKIQPAKLEDSAVYLCASSLPRLDNSPLHFGNGTRLTVT.

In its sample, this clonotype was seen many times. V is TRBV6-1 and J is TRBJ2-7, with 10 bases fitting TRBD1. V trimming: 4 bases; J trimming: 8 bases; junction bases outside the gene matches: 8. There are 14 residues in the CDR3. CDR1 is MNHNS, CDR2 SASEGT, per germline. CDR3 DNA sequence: TGTGCCAGCAGTGGCCGGGACAGGGGTTCTCAGCAGTACTTC. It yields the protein CASSGRDRGSQQYF.

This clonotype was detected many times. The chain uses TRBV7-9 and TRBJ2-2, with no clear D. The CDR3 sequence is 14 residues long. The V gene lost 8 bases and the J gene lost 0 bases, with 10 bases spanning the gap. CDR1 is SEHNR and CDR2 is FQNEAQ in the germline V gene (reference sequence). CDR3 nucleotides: TGTGCCAGCCAACACACCGCGAACACCGGGGAGCTGTTTTTT. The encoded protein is CASQHTANTGELFF.

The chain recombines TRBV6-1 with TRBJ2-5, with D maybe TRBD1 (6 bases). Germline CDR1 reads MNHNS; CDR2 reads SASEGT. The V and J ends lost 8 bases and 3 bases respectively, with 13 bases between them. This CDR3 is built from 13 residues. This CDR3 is CASLRAGEETQYF. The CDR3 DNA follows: TGTGCCAGCTTAAGGGCAGGGGAAGAGACCCAGTACTTC.

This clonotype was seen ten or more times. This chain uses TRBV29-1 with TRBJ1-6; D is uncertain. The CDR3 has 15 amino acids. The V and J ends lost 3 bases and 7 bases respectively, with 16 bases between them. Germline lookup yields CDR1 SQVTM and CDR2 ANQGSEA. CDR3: CSVEGRGWWNSPLHF. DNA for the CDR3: TGCAGCGTTGAGGGCCGAGGGTGGTGGAATTCACCCCTCCACTTT.

The CDR3 DNA sequence: TGTGCCACTCACCGGGACGGAGTCTCCTACGAGCAGTACTTC. Residues: CATHRDGVSYEQYF. V is TRBV28 and J is TRBJ2-7, with D perhaps TRBD1 or TRBD2 (5 bases each). The CDR3 is 14 residues long. CDR1 MDHEN and CDR2 SYDVKM come from the germline V gene. The V and J ends lost 10 bases and 0 bases respectively, with 16 bases between them.

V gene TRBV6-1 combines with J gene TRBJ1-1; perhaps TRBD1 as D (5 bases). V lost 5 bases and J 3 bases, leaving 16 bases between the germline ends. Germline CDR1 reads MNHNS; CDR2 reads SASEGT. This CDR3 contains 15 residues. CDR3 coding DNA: TGTGCCAGCAGTAGAAGAGGGGCCGAGTACACTGAAGCTTTCTTT. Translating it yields CASSRRGAEYTEAFF.

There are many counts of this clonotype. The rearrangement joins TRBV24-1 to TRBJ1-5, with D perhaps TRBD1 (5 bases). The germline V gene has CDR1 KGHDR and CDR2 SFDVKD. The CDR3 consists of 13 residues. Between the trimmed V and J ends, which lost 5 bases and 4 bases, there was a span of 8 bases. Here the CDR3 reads CATSAGRNQPQHF. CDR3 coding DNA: TGTGCCACCAGTGCAGGGAGAAATCAGCCCCAGCATTTT.

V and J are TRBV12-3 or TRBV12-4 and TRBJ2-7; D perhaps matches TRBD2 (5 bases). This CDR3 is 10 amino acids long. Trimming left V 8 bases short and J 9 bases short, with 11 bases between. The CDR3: CASVPRGQYF. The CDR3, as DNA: TGTGCCAGCGTTCCCCGGGGGCAGTACTTC.

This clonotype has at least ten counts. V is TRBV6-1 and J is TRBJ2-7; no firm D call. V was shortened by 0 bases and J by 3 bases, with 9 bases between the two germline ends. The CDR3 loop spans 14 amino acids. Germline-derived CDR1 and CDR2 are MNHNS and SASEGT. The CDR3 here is CASSEAHMGYEQYF. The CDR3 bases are TGTGCCAGCAGTGAAGCGCATATGGGCTACGAGCAGTACTTC.

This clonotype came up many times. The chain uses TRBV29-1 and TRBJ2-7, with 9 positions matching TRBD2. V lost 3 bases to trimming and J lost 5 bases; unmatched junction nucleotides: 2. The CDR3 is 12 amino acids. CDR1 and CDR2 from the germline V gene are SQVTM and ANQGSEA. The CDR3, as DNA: TGCAGCGTTGACGGCGGGAGGGACGAGCAGTACTTC. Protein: CSVDGGRDEQYF.

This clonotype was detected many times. CDR3 nucleotides: TGTGCCAGCAGTTTATATGCGTCAGGGGTGGCCTACGAGCAGTACTTC. Its translation is CASSLYASGVAYEQYF. This chain links TRBV27 with TRBJ2-7; perhaps TRBD1 as D (6 bases). V lost 1 base to trimming and J lost 2 bases, with 15 bases between them. Germline lookup yields CDR1 MNHEY and CDR2 SMNVEV (reference sequence). The CDR3 is 16 residues long.

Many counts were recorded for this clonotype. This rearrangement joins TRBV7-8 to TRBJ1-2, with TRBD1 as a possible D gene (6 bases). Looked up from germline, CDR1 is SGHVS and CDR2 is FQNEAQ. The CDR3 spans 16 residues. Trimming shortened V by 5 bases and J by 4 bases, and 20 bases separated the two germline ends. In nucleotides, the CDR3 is TGTGCCAGCAGCCCAGGCCGGGACAACCGGATCTATGGCTACACCTTC. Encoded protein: CASSPGRDNRIYGYTF.

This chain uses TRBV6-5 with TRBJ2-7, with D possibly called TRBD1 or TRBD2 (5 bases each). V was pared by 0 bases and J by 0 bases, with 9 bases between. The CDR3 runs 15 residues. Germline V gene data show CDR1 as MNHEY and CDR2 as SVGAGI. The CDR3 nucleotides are TGTGCCAGCAGTTACTCAGGGGACGGCTCCTACGAGCAGTACTTC. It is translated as CASSYSGDGSYEQYF.

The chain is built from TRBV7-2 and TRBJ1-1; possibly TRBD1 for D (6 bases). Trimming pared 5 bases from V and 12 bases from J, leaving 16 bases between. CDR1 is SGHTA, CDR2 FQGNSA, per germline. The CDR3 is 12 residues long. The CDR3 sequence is CASSENRVMSFF. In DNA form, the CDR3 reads TGTGCCAGCAGCGAGAACAGGGTCATGTCTTTCTTT.

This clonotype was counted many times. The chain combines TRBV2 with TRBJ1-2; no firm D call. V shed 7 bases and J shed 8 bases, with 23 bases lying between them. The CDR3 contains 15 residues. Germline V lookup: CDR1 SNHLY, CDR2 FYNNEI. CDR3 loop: CASNPRSALVRGYTF. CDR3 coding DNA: TGTGCCAGCAACCCCAGGTCAGCTCTTGTGAGAGGCTACACCTTC.

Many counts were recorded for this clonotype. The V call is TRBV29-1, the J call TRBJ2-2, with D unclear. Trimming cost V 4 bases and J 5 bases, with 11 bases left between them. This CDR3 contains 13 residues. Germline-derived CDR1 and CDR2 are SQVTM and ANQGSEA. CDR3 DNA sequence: TGCAGCGTTGGCGAAACTTGGACCGGGGAGCTGTTTTTT. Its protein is CSVGETWTGELFF.

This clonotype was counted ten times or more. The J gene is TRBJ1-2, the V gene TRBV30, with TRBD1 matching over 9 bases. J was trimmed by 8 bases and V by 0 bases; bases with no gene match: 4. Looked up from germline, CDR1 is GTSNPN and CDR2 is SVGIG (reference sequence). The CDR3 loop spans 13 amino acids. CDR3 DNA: TGTGCCTGGAGTGTGGGACAGGGACAAGGCTACACCTTC. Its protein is CAWSVGQGQGYTF.

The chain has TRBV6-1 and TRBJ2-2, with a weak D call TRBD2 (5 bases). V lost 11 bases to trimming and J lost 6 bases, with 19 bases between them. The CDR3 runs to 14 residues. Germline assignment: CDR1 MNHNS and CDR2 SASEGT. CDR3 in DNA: TGTGCCGGCGGAAGCAGGTCGGAGGCCGGGGAGCTGTTTTTT. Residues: CAGGSRSEAGELFF.

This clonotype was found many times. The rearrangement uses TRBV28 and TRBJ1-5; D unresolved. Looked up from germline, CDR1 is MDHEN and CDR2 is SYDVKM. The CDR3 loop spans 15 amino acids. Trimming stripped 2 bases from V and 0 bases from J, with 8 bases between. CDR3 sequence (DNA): TGTGCCAGCAGTTTACCAGAAACTAGCAATCAGCCCCAGCATTTT. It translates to CASSLPETSNQPQHF.

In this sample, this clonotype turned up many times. The CDR3 reads CASGRRGGRETQYF. CDR3 DNA sequence: TGTGCCAGCGGGAGACGGGGGGGCCGTGAGACCCAGTACTTC. This chain uses TRBV7-2 with TRBJ2-5; 8 bases map to TRBD2. CDR3 length equals 14 residues. The germline V gene encodes CDR1 SGHTA and CDR2 FQGNSA. V trimming: 8 bases; J trimming: 5 bases; junction bases outside the gene matches: 10.

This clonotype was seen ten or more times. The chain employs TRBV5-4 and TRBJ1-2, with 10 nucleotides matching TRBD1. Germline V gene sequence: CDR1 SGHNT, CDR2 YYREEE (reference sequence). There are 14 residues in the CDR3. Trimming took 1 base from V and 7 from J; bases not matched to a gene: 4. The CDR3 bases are TGTGCCAGCAGCTTGTCCGGGACAGGGGCTGGCTACACCTTC. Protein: CASSLSGTGAGYTF.

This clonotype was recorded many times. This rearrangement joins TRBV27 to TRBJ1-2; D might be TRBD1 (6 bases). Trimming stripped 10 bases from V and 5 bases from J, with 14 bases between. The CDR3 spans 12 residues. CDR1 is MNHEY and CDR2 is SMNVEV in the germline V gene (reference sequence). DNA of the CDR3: TGTGCCACCTCCGACAGGAGGTATGGCTACACCTTC. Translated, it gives CATSDRRYGYTF.

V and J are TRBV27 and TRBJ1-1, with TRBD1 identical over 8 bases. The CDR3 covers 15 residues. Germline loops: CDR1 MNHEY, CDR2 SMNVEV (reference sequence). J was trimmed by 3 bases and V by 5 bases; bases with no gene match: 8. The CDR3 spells CASSRTGLGYTEAFF. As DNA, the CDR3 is TGTGCCAGCAGTCGGACAGGGTTAGGGTACACTGAAGCTTTCTTT.

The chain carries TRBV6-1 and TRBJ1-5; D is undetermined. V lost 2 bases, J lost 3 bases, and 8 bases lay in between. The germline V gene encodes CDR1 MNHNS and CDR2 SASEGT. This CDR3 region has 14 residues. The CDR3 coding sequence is TGTGCCAGCAGTGAAAGGTGGGACAATCAGCCCCAGCATTTT. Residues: CASSERWDNQPQHF.

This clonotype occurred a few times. CDR3 sequence (DNA): TGTGCCACAGGACAGGGGGCTTGGACCGGGGAGCTGTTTTTT. Its protein is CATGQGAWTGELFF. The chain links TRBV6-2 or TRBV6-3 to TRBJ2-2, with 11 bases aligning to TRBD1. This CDR3 has 14 amino acids. CDR1 MNHEY and CDR2 SVGEGT come from the germline V gene. Unmatched junction bases numbered 6, after V lost 10 bases and J lost 5 bases.

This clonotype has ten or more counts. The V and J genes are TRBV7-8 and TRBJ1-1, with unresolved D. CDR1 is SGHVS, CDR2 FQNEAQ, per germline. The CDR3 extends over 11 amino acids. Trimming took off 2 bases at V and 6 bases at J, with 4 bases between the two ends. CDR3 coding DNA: TGTGCCAGCAGCTTAATATCTGAAGCTTTCTTT. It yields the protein CASSLISEAFF.

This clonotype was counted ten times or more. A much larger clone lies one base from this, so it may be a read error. The CDR3 reads CASSLAAGIWRGYTF. DNA of the CDR3: TGTGCCAGCAGTTTAGCAGCTGGCATCTGGAGAGGCTACACCTTC. The chain employs TRBV12-3 or TRBV12-4 and TRBJ1-2; D unclear. V lost 0 bases, J lost 8 bases, and 16 bases lay in between. The CDR3 contains 15 residues.